These 20 T cell receptor beta chains share one sample of origin, sequenced in a study of cytomegalovirus exposure and HLA in healthy donors listed by TCRdb under 2017. Library creation used the immunoSEQ multiplex PCR assay. A mixture of 60 forward primers for TCR Vbeta segments and 13 reverse primers for TCR Jbeta segments was used in the multiplex PCR. What TCRdb holds here is the immuneACCESS table cut down to in-frame rearrangements. Part of the clones is not present; checked against another copy, under half of the missing clones reflect an unresolved V gene, and the others are unexplained. This sample is represented by more than 95,000 clones; around two thirds of them were singletons. The ten largest clones add up to more than 4.5% of the sample. The sample consisted of PBMCs. Receptor source: a man in his sixties in good health and CMV-seropositive.

The chain combines TRBV27 with TRBJ2-3; a possible D gene is TRBD1 (5 bases). The CDR3 covers 13 residues. The ends were cut back, 6 bases at V and 0 bases at J, with 7 bases in the middle. Germline CDR1 MNHEY, CDR2 SMNVEV (reference sequence). The CDR3 DNA reads as TGTGCCAGCAGGGGGCCTAGCACAGATACGCAGTATTTT. Protein sequence: CASRGPSTDTQYF.

This clone was counted only a few times. The chain has TRBV9 and TRBJ2-1, with 16 nucleotides matching TRBD2. Germline V gene sequence: CDR1 SGDLS, CDR2 YYNGEE. V shed 1 base, J shed 6 bases, and the junction held 10 bases outside the gene matches. CDR3 length: 19 amino acids. This CDR3 reads CASSVKGTSGGAGVNEQFF. The DNA of the CDR3 is TGTGCCAGCAGCGTAAAAGGGACTAGCGGGGGGGCCGGCGTCAATGAGCAGTTCTTC.

This sequence joins TRBV30 and TRBJ1-2; the match to TRBD1 covers 10 bases. Trimming removed 4 bases from V and 8 bases from J; junction bases left unmatched: 13. The CDR3 is 15 amino acids. Germline-derived CDR1 and CDR2 are GTSNPN and SVGIG (reference sequence). The CDR3 DNA is TGTGCCTGGACTCGGGGGACAGGGGTAGTAGGAGGCTACACCTTC. It translates to CAWTRGTGVVGGYTF.

The V call is TRBV5-6, the J call TRBJ2-5; 8 bases agree with TRBD1. With 5 bases clipped from V and 1 base from J, the junction kept 7 bases outside the gene matches. Germline V lookup: CDR1 SGHDT, CDR2 YYEEEE. This CDR3 is 15 amino acids long. As DNA, the CDR3 is TGTGCCAGCAGTTCCGGACAGGGCGCCCAAGAGACCCAGTACTTC. Translating it yields CASSSGQGAQETQYF.

This clone turned up a few times. The chain links TRBV28 to TRBJ2-5, with 13 positions matching TRBD2. This CDR3 has 17 residues. Germline CDR1 reads MDHEN; CDR2 reads SYDVKM. V lost 5 bases and J lost 4; bases outside the gene matches: 10. The CDR3 loop reads CASSGTSGGAYTETQYF. CDR3 in DNA: TGTGCCAGCAGTGGAACTAGCGGGGGGGCATATACAGAGACCCAGTACTTC.

The chain is built from TRBV7-6 and TRBJ1-4; TRBD1 matches 9 bases. CDR1 is SGHVS and CDR2 is FNYEAQ in the germline V gene. The CDR3 runs to 15 residues. J lost 6 bases, V lost 5 bases, and 7 bases had no gene match. The CDR3 DNA sequence: TGTGCCAGCAGCCGGACAGGGGTTTCGGATGAAAAACTGTTTTTT. Its translation is CASSRTGVSDEKLFF.

The table lists this clone with a few counts. V usage is TRBV28 and J usage is TRBJ1-4; D perhaps matches TRBD1 (6 bases). CDR3 length: 17 amino acids. V lost 2 bases and J lost 0, with 13 bases in between. Germline values: CDR1 MDHEN, CDR2 SYDVKM. The CDR3 loop reads CASSLRTAVATNEKLFF. DNA of the CDR3: TGTGCCAGCAGTTTAAGGACAGCCGTTGCAACTAATGAAAAACTGTTTTTT.

This clone is a singleton in its sample. The chain uses TRBV28 and TRBJ1-2; D remains ambiguous. CDR3 length: 15 residues. V was shortened by 2 bases and J by 6 bases, with 16 bases between the two germline ends. Per the germline V gene, CDR1 is MDHEN and CDR2 is SYDVKM. The CDR3 nucleotides read TGTGCCAGCAGTTTACCCTCGCTTGTGCAGAATGGCTACACCTTC. Translation: CASSLPSLVQNGYTF.

CDR3 coding DNA: TGCGCCAGCAGCTTGGGATCGTCAGGGGGCATATATCAGCCCCAGCATTTT. It translates to CASSLGSSGGIYQPQHF. This chain connects TRBV5-1 to TRBJ1-5, with TRBD1 matching 8 bases. V shed 0 bases and J 5 bases; nucleotides not matched to a gene: 10. Germline lookup yields CDR1 SGHRS and CDR2 YFSETQ. CDR3 size: 17 residues.

V and J are TRBV5-1 and TRBJ2-7, with 14 bases identical to TRBD2. This CDR3 region has 15 residues. Trimming removed 4 bases from V and 5 bases from J; junction bases left unmatched: 5. Germline CDR1 reads SGHRS; CDR2 reads YFSETQ. The CDR3 DNA reads as TGCGCCAGCAGCACGACTAGCGGGGGGGCCAACGAGCAGTACTTC. Encoded protein: CASSTTSGGANEQYF.

The CDR3 reads CASSDPGQGNTEAFF. The DNA for the CDR3 is TGTGCCAGCAGTGATCCGGGACAGGGGAACACTGAAGCTTTCTTT. This chain uses TRBV25-1 with TRBJ1-1; 9 positions match TRBD1. After removal of 3 bases from V and 1 base from J, the junction contained 3 bases not matched to a gene. Germline assignment: CDR1 MGHDK and CDR2 SYGVNS. The CDR3 is 15 amino acids.

The rearrangement uses TRBV7-9 and TRBJ2-2; TRBD2 matches at 10 bases. Germline CDR1 and CDR2: SEHNR and FQNEAQ (reference sequence). The CDR3 totals 14 residues. Trimming at V came to 2 bases and at J to 9 bases, leaving 3 bases not matched to a gene. This CDR3 reads CASSLSTSGRELFF. CDR3 sequence (DNA): TGTGCCAGCAGCTTATCCACTAGCGGGAGGGAGCTGTTTTTT.

The chain carries TRBV2 and TRBJ2-5; possible D gene TRBD2, 5 bases. Per the germline V gene, CDR1 is SNHLY and CDR2 is FYNNEI. CDR3 length equals 12 residues. V shed 7 bases and J shed 10 bases, with 16 bases lying between them. CDR3 in amino acids: CASTWERAVQYF. In DNA form, the CDR3 reads TGTGCCAGCACGTGGGAGAGAGCCGTCCAGTACTTC.

The genes are TRBV2 and TRBJ2-2, with D possibly TRBD2 on 5 matching bases. The germline V gene has CDR1 SNHLY and CDR2 FYNNEI. Trimming left V 8 bases short and J 3 bases short, with 7 bases between. This CDR3 region has 12 residues. The CDR3 sequence is CASAEDTGELFF. The DNA of the CDR3 is TGTGCCAGCGCGGAGGACACCGGGGAGCTGTTTTTT.

V gene TRBV5-1 combines with J gene TRBJ2-3; D is unresolved. The length of the CDR3 is 15 residues. V lost 3 bases, J lost 2 bases, and 13 bases lay in between. CDR1 SGHRS and CDR2 YFSETQ come from the germline V gene. This CDR3 reads CASSSTTDSTDTQYF. CDR3 coding DNA: TGCGCCAGCAGCTCAACTACCGATTCCACAGATACGCAGTATTTT. The full variable domain, in which reference TRBV5-1 and TRBJ2-3 provide the parts outside the CDR3, is KAGVTQTPRYLIKTRGQQVTLSCSPISGHRSVSWYQQTPGQGLQFLFEYFSETQRNKGNFPGRFSGRQFSNSRSEMNVSTLELGDSALYLCASSSTTDSTDTQYFGPGTRLTVL.

The rearrangement joins TRBV5-4 to TRBJ2-4; D might be TRBD2 (6 bases). Trimming removed 0 bases at V and 7 bases at J, with 14 bases between. This CDR3 is 15 amino acids long. Germline loops: CDR1 SGHNT, CDR2 YYREEE (reference sequence). The CDR3 sequence is CASSLVLPGENIQYF. DNA for the CDR3: TGTGCCAGCAGCTTGGTACTCCCGGGGGAGAACATTCAGTACTTC. Full variable domain (missing parts from reference TRBV5-4 and TRBJ2-4): ETGVTQSPTHLIKTRGQQVTLRCSSQSGHNTVSWYQQALGQGPQFIFQYYREEENGRGNFPPRFSGLQFPNYSSELNVNALELDDSALYLCASSLVLPGENIQYFGAGTRLSVL.

The chain combines TRBV5-1 with TRBJ2-2; 8 nucleotides align to TRBD1. V shed 2 bases, J shed 0 bases, and the junction held 3 bases outside the gene matches. The CDR3 has 16 residues. Germline assignment: CDR1 SGHRS and CDR2 YFSETQ. CDR3 loop: CASSLGQGTNTGELFF. The CDR3 region has the DNA TGCGCCAGCAGCTTAGGACAGGGAACGAACACCGGGGAGCTGTTTTTT. Full variable domain (remainder filled in from reference TRBV5-1 and TRBJ2-2): KAGVTQTPRYLIKTRGQQVTLSCSPISGHRSVSWYQQTPGQGLQFLFEYFSETQRNKGNFPGRFSGRQFSNSRSEMNVSTLELGDSALYLCASSLGQGTNTGELFFGEGSRLTVL.

V usage is TRBV7-3 and J usage is TRBJ2-7; tentatively, D is TRBD2 (6 bases). The germline gives CDR1 SGHTA, CDR2 FQGTGA. The CDR3 consists of 15 residues. With 5 bases removed from V and 0 bases from J, the gap between germline ends came to 14 bases. As DNA, the CDR3 is TGTGCCAGCAGCCACCGGGGAGCGGGCTCCTACGAGCAGTACTTC. Translating it yields CASSHRGAGSYEQYF.

The V and J genes are TRBV21-1 and TRBJ1-2; the table calls TRBD1, which could not be checked here. TRBV21-1 is a pseudogene segment. This CDR3 has 17 residues. In DNA form, the CDR3 reads TGTGCCAGCAGCAACACCTACGGGACAGATTTGTACTATGGCTACACCTTC. Translating it yields CASSNTYGTDLYYGYTF.

This rearrangement joins TRBV29-1 to TRBJ1-1; no clear D. The CDR3 extends over 13 amino acids. V lost 3 bases to trimming and J lost 1 base, with 9 bases between them. Germline CDR1 is SQVTM and CDR2 is ANQGSEA. The CDR3 nucleotides are TGCAGCGTTGACCAGGCGCAGAACACTGAAGCTTTCTTT. Translated: CSVDQAQNTEAFF.